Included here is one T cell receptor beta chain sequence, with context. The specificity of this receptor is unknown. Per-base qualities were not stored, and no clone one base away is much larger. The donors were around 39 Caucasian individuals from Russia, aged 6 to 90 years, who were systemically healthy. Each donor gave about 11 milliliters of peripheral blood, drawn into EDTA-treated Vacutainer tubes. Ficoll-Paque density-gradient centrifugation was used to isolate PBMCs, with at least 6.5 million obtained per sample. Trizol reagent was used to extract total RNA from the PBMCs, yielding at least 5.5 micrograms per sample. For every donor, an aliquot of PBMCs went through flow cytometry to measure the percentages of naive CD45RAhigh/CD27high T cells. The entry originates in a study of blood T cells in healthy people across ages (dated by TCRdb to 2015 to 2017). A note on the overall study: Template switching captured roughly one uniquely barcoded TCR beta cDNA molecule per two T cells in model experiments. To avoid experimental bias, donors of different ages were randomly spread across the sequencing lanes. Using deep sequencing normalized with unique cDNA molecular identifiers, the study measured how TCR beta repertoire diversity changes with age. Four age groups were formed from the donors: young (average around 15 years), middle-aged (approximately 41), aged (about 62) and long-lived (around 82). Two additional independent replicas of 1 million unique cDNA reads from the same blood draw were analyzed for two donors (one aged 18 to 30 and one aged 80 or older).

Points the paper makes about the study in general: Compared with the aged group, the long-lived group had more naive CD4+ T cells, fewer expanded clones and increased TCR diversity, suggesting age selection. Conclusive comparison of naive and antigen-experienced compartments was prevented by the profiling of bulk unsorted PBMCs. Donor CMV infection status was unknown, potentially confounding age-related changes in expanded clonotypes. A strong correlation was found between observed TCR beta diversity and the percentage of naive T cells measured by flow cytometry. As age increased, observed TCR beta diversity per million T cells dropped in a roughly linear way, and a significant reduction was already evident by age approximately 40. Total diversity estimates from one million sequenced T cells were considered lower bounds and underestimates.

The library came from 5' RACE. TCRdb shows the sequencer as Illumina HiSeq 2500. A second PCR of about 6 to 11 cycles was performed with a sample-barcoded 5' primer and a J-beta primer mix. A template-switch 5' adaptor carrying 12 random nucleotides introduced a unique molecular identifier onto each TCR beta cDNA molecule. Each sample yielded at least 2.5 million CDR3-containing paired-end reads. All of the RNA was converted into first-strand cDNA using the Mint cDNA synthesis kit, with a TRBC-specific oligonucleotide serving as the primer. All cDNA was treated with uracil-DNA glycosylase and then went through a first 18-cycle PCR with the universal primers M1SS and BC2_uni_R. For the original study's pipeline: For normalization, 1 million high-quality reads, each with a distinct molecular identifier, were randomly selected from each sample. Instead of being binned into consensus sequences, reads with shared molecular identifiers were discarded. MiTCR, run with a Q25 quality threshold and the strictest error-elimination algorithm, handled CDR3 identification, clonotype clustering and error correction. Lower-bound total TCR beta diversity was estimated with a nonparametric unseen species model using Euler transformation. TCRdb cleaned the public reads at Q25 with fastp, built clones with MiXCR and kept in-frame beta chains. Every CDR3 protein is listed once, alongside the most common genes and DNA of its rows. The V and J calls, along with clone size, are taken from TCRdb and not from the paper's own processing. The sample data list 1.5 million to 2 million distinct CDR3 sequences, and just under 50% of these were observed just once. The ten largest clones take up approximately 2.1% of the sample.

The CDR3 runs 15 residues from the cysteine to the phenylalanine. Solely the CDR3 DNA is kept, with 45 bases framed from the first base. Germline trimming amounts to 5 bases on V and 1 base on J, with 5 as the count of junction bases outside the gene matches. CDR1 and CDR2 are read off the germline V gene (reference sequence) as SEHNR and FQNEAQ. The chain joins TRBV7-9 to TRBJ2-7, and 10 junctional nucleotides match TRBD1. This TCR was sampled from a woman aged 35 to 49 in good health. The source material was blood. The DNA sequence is TGTGCCAGCAGCCACCGGGACAGGGGATCCTACGAGCAGTACTTC. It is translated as CASSHRDRGSYEQYF.